This TCR beta chain was observed in a study of CD8 T cells in Susac syndrome (dated by TCRdb to between 2018 and 2020). The study in broad terms: The study used repertoire sequencing to test whether antigen drove CD8+ T cell activation and differentiation in Susac syndrome. The study compared CD8+ T cell repertoire clonality among around 11 healthy donors, approximately 14 Susac syndrome patients and 15 or so multiple sclerosis patients.

High-throughput TCR beta sequencing profiled peripheral blood CD8+ and CD4+ T cells from healthy donors, Susac syndrome patients and multiple sclerosis patients. Healthy donors were included as age- and sex-matched controls. Bulk CD8+ and CD4+ T cells were purified magnetically by negative isolation, whereas CD8+ TEMRA cells were enriched by FACS. Blood was collected in EDTA tubes and processed within 24 hours, with PBMCs isolated through density gradient centrifugation. PBMCs intended for TCR sequencing were cryopreserved in liquid nitrogen and thawed later in a water bath at 37 degrees C. The sorted or isolated CD4+, CD8+ and CD8+ TEMRA cells had a purity of 90% or higher. RNA was extracted using the RNeasy kit, and roughly 0.45 to 1 ug of the RNA was reverse transcribed with random hexamers. The immunoSEQ multiplex PCR assay, which covers 54 Vbeta and 13 Jbeta segments, was used to amplify TCR beta CDR3 regions. PCR amplification bias was corrected using a synthetic template baseline for primer optimization and computational correction. The source study handled its data this way. Reads were annotated to V, D and J genes per IMGT and analyzed with immunoSEQ Analyzer, keeping only productive sequences. Clonality was computed as one minus Shannon entropy normalized by log2 of the number of productive unique sequences. For each patient and control, public and private clones were evaluated among the 100 most prevalent clones. Susac-specific clones were defined as absent from healthy and MS cohorts, approximately 1,000 published viral clones and other ImmuneACCESS disease sequences. TCRdb ran its own pipeline on the public reads, namely fastp trimming at Q25 and MiXCR clone calling, and kept in-frame beta chains. Rows are unified per CDR3 protein, each entry keeping the most common DNA and genes. None of the V and J calls come from the authors' own analysis; TCRdb made them. The sample yields 90,000 or so distinct CDR3 sequences; about 93% were counted once. The ten top clones hold roughly 0.32% of the sample.

The CDR3 sequence holds 12 residues, the cysteine and phenylalanine included. Only the CDR3 DNA stays, 36 bases, in frame from base 1. V and J are truncated by 6 bases and 1 base respectively, leaving an intervening sequence of 7 bases. CDR1 and CDR2, per the germline V gene (reference sequence), are MNHNY and SVGAGI. The full study reports these points: The number of individuals in the TCR sequencing and HLA analysis was recognized as being relatively small.

Comments on this clonotype: Its specific antigen is unknown. The record has no base qualities; no much larger clone is one base away.

The sequence is built from TRBV6-6 and TRBJ2-7; too little of a D gene remains to name it. Input material: CD8+ T cells from PBMCs. The source of this sequence is a human donor in good health. The CDR3 reads as follows: CASSAWSYEQYF. The nucleotide sequence reads as follows: TGTGCCAGCAGCGCGTGGTCCTACGAGCAGTACTTC.